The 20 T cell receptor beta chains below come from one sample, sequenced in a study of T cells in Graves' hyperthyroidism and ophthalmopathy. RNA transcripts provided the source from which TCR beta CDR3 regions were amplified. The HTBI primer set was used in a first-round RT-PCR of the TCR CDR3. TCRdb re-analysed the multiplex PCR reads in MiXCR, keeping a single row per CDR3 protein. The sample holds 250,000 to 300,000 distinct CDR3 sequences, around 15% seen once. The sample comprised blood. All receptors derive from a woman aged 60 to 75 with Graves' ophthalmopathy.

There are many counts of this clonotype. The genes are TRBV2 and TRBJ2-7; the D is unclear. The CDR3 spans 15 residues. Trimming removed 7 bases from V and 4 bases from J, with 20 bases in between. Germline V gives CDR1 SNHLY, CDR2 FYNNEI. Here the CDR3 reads CASTLRLSGPYEQYF. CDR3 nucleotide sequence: TGTGCCAGCACACTCAGGCTTTCTGGTCCATACGAGCAGTACTTC.

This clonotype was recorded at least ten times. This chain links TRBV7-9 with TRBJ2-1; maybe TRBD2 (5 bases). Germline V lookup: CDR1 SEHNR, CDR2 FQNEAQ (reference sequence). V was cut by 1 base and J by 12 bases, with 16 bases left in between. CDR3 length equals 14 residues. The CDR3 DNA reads TGTGCCAGCAGCTTAGACCCTCGGGGTTCGCGGCAGTTCTTC. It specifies CASSLDPRGSRQFF.

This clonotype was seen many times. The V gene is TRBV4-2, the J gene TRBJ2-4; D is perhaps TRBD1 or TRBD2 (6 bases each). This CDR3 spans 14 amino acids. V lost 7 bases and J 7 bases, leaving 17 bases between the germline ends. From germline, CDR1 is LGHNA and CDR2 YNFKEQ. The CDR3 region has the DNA TGTGCCAGCATCGAGGGGGGCGCAAGTAACATTCAGTACTTC. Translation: CASIEGGASNIQYF.

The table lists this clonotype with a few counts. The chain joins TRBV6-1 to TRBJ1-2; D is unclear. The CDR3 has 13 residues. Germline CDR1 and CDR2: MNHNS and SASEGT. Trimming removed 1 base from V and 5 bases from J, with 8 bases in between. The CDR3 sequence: CASSEGAEYGYTF. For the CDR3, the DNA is TGTGCCAGCAGTGAAGGGGCCGAGTATGGCTACACCTTC.

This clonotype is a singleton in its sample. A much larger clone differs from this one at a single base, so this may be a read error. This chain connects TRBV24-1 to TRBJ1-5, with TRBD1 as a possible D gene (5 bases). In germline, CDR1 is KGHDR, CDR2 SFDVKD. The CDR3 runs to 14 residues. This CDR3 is CTTSNRDPHQPQHF. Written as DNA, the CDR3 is TGTACCACCAGTAACCGGGACCCCCATCAGCCCCAGCATTTT.

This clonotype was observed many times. This CDR3 is CASSFVLAGARNEQFF. CDR3 coding DNA: TGTGCCAGCAGTTTCGTCTTAGCGGGGGCCAGGAATGAGCAGTTCTTC. The V and J genes are TRBV28 and TRBJ2-1, with 9 positions matching TRBD2. V lost 3 bases to trimming and J lost 7 bases; unmatched junction nucleotides: 10. There are 16 residues in the CDR3. The germline gives CDR1 MDHEN, CDR2 SYDVKM.

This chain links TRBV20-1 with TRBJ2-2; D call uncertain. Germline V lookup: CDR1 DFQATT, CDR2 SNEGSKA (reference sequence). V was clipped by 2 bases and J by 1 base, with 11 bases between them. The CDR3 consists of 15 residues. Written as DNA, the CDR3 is TGCAGTGCTAGAAGCCCGGTGAGGAACACCGGGGAGCTGTTTTTT. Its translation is CSARSPVRNTGELFF.

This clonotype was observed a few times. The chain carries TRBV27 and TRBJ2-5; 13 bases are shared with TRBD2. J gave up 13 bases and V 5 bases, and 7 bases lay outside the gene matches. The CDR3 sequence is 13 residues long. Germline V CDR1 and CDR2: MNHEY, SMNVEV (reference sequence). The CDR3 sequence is CASSQGLAGTWYF. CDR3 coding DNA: TGTGCCAGCAGTCAGGGACTAGCGGGGACTTGGTACTTC.

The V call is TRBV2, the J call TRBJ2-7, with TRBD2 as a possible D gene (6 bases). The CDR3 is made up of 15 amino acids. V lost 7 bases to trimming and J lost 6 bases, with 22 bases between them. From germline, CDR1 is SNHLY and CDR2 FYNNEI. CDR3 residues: CASKRRGGQSGEQYF. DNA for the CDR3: TGTGCCAGCAAAAGGAGGGGCGGCCAAAGCGGCGAGCAGTACTTC.

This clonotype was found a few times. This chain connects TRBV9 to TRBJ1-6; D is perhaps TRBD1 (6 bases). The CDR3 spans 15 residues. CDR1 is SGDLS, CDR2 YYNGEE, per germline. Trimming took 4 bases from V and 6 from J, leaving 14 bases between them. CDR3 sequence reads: CASSTEDSFNSPLHF. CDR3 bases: TGTGCCAGCAGCACAGAGGACAGCTTTAATTCACCCCTCCACTTT.

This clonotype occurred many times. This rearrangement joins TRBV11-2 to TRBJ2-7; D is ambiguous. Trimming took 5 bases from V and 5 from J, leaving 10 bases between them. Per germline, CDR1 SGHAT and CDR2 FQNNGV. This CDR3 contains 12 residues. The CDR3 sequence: CASSPTMHEQYF. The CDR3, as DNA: TGTGCCAGCAGCCCGACAATGCACGAGCAGTACTTC.

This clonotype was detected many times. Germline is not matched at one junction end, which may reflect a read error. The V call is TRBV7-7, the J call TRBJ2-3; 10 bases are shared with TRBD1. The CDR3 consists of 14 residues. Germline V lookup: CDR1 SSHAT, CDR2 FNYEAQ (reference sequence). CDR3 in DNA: TGTGCTAGCAGCCACGGACAGGGGGGAGATACGCAGTATTTT. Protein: CASSHGQGGDTQYF.

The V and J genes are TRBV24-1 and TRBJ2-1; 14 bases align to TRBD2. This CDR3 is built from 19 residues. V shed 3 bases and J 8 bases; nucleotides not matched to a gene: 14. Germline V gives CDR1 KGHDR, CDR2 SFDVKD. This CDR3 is CATSDPGLAGGFVMDEQFF. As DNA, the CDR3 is TGTGCCACCAGTGATCCCGGACTAGCGGGAGGCTTCGTGATGGATGAGCAGTTCTTC.

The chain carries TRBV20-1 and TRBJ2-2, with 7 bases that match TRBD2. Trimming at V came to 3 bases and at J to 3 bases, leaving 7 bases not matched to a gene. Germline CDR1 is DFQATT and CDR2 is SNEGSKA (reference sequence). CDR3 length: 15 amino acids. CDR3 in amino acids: CSASKAGRDTGELFF. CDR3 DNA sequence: TGCAGTGCTAGTAAAGCGGGAAGGGACACCGGGGAGCTGTTTTTT.

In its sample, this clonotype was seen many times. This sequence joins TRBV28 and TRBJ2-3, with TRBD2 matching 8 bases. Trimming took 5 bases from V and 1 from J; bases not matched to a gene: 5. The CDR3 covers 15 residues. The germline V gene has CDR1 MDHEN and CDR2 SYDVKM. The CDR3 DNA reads TGTGCCAGCAGTCGAGCGGGAGTCCGCACAGATACGCAGTATTTT. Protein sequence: CASSRAGVRTDTQYF.

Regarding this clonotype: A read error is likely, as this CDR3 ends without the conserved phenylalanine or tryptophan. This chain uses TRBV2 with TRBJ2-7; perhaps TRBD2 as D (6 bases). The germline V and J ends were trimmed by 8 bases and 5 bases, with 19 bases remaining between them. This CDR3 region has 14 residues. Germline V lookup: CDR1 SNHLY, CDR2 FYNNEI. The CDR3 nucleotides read TGTGCCAGCCAGAACCAGGGAGGCAGCCACGAGCAGTACCTC. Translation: CASQNQGGSHEQYL.

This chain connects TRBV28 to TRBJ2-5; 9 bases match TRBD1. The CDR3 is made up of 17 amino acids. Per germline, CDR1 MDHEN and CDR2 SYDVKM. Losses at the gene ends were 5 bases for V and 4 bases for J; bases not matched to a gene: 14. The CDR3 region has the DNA TGTGCCAGCAGTCAGCAGACAGGGGGGGACGGACCAGAGACCCAGTACTTC. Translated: CASSQQTGGDGPETQYF.

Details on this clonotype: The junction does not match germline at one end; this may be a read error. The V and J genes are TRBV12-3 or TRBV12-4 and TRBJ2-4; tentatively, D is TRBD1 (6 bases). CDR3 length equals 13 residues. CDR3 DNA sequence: TGTGCCGGCAGTTCTACAGGGAAAAACATTCAGTACTTC. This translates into CAGSSTGKNIQYF.

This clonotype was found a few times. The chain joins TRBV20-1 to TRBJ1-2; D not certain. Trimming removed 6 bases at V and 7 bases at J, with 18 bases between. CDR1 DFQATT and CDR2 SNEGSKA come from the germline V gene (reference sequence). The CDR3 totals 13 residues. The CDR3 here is CSAGKHRLSGYTF. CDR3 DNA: TGCAGTGCCGGGAAGCACAGACTCTCTGGCTACACCTTC.

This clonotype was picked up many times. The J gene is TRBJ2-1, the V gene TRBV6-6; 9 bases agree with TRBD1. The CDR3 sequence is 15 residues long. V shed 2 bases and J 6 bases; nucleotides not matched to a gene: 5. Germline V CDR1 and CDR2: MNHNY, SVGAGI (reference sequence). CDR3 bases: TGTGCCAGCAGTTACCGGGGACAGGGCGGCAATGAGCAGTTCTTC. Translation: CASSYRGQGGNEQFF.